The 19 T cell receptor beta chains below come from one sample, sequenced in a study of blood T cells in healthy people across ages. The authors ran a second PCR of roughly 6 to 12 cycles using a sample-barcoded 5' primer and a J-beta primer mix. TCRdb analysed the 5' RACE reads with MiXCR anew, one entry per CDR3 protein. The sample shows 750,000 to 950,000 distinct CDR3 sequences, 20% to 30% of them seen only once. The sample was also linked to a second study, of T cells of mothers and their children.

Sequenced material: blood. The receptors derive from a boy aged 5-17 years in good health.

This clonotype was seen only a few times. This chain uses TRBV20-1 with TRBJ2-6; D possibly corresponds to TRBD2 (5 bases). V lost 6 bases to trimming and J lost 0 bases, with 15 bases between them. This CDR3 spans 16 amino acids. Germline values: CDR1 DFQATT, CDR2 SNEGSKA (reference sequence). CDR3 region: CSAPDGLFSGANVLTF. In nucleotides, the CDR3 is TGCAGTGCCCCGGACGGACTCTTCTCTGGGGCCAACGTCCTGACTTTC.

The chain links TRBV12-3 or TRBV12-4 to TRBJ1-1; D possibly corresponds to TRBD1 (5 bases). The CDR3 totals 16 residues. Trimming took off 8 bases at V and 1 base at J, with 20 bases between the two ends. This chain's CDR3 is CASSLGVVGWNTEAFF. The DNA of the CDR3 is TGTGCCAGCTCTTTGGGGGTCGTGGGGTGGAACACTGAAGCTTTCTTT.

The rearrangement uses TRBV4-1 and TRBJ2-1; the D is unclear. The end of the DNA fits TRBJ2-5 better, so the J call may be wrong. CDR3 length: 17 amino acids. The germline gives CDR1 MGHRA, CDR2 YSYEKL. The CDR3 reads CASSQVDLPLTSETQYF. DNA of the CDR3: TGCGCCAGCAGCCAAGTCGATCTTCCCCTGACATCGGAGACCCAGTACTTC.

CDR3 protein: CASSYSSRQETQYF. The DNA of the CDR3 is TGTGCCAGCAGTTACTCTTCCAGACAAGAGACCCAGTACTTC. The V and J genes are TRBV6-5 and TRBJ2-5; D gene unclear. This CDR3 spans 14 amino acids. Germline V gene data show CDR1 as MNHEY and CDR2 as SVGAGI. Trimming removed 0 bases at V and 2 bases at J, with 7 bases between.

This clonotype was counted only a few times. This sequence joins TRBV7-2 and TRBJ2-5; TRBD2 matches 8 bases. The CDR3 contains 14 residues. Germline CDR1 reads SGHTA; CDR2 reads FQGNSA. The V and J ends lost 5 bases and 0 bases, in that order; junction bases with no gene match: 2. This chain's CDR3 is CASSKRGNQETQYF. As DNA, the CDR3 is TGTGCCAGCAGCAAGCGGGGGAACCAAGAGACCCAGTACTTC.

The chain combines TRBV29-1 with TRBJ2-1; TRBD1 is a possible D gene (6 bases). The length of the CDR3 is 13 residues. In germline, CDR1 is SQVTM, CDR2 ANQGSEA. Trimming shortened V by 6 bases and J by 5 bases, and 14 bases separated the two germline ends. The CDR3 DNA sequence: TGCAGCGTCGAGGGGGTGCCCAACAATGAGCAGTTCTTC. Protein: CSVEGVPNNEQFF.

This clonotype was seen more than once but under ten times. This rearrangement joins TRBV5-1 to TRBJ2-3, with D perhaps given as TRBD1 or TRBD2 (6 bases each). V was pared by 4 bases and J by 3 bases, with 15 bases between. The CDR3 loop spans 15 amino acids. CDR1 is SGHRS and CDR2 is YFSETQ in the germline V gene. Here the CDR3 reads CASSPGKGGTDTQYF. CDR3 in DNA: TGCGCCAGCAGCCCGGGGAAAGGGGGGACAGATACGCAGTATTTT.

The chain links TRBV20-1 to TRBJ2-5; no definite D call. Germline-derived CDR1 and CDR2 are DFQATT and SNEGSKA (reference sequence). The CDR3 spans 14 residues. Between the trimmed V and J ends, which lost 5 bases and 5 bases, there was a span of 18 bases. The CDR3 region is CSAPKRAFRETQYF. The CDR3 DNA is TGCAGTGCTCCGAAGCGTGCCTTTCGGGAGACCCAGTACTTC.

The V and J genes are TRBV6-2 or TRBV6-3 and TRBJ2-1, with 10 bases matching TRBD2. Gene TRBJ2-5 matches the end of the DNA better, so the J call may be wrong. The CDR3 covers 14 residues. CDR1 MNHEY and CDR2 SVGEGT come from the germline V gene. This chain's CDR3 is CASIQRGGGETQYF. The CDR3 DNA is TGTGCCAGCATCCAGCGGGGGGGCGGTGAGACCCAGTACTTC.

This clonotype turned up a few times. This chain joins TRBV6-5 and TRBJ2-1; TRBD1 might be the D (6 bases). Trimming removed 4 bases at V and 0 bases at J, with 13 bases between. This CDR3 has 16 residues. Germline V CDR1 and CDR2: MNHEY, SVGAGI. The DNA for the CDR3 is TGTGCCAGCAGTTTACAGGGCTTGAGCTCCTACAATGAGCAGTTCTTC. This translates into CASSLQGLSSYNEQFF.

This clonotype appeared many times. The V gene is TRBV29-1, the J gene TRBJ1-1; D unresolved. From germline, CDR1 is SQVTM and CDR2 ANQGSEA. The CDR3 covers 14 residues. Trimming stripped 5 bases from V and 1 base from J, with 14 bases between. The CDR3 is CSVRQFGRNTEAFF. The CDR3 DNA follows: TGCAGCGTTCGGCAGTTCGGACGGAACACTGAAGCTTTCTTT. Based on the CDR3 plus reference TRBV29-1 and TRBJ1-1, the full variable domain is SAVISQKPSRDICQRGTSLTIQCQVDSQVTMMFWYRQQPGQSLTLIATANQGSEATYESGFVIDKFPISRPNLTFSTLTVSNMSPEDSSIYLCSVRQFGRNTEAFFGQGTRLTVV.

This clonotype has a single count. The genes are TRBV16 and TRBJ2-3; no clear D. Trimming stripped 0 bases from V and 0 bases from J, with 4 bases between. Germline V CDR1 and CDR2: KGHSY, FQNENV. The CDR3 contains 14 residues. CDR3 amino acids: CASSQSSSTDTQYF. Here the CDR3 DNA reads TGTGCCAGCAGCCAATCATCCAGCACAGATACGCAGTATTTT.

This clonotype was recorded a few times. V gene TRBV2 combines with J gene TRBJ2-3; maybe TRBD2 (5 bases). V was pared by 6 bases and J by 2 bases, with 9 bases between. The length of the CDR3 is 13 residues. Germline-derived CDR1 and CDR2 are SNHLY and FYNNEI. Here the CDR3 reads CASSVEDTDTQYF. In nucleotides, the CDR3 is TGTGCCAGCAGCGTGGAGGACACAGATACGCAGTATTTT. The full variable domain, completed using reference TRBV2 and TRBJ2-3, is EPEVTQTPSHQVTQMGQEVILRCVPISNHLYFYWYRQILGQKVEFLVSFYNNEISEKSEIFDDQFSVERPDGSNFTLKIRSTKLEDSAMYFCASSVEDTDTQYFGPGTRLTVL.

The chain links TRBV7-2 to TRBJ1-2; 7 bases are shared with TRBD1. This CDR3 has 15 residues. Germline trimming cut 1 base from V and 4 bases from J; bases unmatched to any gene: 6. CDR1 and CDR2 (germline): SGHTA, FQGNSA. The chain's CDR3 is CASSLGGQTPYGYTF. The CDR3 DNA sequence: TGTGCCAGCAGCTTAGGGGGACAGACTCCCTATGGCTACACCTTC.

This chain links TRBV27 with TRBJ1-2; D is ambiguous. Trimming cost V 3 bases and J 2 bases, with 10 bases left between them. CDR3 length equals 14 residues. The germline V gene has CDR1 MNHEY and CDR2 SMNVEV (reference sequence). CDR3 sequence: CASSFEQSNYGYTF. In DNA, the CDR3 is TGTGCCAGCAGTTTTGAACAGAGCAACTATGGCTACACCTTC.

CDR3 DNA sequence: TGTGCCAGTAGTATTGGCGACCGGAGGGGGACCCAGTACTTC. Translating gives CASSIGDRRGTQYF. This chain uses TRBV19 with TRBJ2-5; the D gene is possibly TRBD2 (6 bases). From germline, CDR1 is LNHDA and CDR2 SQIVND (reference sequence). V was trimmed by 3 bases and J by 7 bases, leaving 15 bases between them. The CDR3 covers 14 residues.

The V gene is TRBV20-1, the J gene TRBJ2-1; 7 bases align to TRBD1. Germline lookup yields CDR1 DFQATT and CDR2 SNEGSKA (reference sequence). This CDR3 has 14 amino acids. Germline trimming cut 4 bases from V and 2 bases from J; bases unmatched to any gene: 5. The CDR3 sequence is CSATRDRPYNEQFF. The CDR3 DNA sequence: TGCAGTGCTACCCGGGACAGACCCTACAATGAGCAGTTCTTC.

CDR3 coding DNA: TGTGCTAGTGGTTTGTCAGGGGGCCACGAGCAGTACTTC. Encoded protein: CASGLSGGHEQYF. This chain joins TRBV12-5 and TRBJ2-5; 8 nucleotides line up with TRBD1. Matching the DNA end better, TRBJ2-7 makes the J call doubtful. From germline, CDR1 is LGHNT and CDR2 FRNRAP. This CDR3 spans 13 amino acids.

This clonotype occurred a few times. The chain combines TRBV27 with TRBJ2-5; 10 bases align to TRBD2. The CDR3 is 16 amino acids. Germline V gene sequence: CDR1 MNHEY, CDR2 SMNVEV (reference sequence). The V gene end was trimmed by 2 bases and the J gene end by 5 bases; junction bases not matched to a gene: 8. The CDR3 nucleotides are TGTGCCAGCAGTTTAGCCCCGGGACTAGCGAATGAGACCCAGTACTTC. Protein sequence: CASSLAPGLANETQYF.